This TCR beta chain was sequenced in a study of CXCR3-negative and CXCR3-positive naive CD8 T cells (dated by TCRdb to between 2018 and 2020). Regarding the research as a whole: About 135 million TRB reads were obtained in total, roughly 1.5 +/- 0.3 million reads per library. Data from around ten donors, pooled across two independent experiments, went into the diversity and physicochemical repertoire analyses. The TRBV-TRBJ cluster analysis covered naive subsets from a handful of donors and memory cells from 3 donors.

CDR1 and CDR2 are read off the germline V gene as MRHNA and SNTAGT. The CDR3 runs 16 amino acids, cysteine and phenylalanine included. No DNA appears here. Data came from a NextSeq 550. The Human TCR Profiling Kit (MiLaboratory) was used to prepare UMI-labeled 5' RACE TRB cDNA libraries. The full amount of extracted RNA was used for cDNA synthesis, and the full amount of resulting cDNA was used for PCR amplification. The libraries were made side by side, with each library going through the same number of PCR cycles. From the authors' description of their analysis: MIGEC and MiXCR extracted about 50,000 +/- 10,000 unique UMI-labeled TRB cDNA molecules per library, requiring at least two reads per UMI. An average of around 40,000 +/- 10,000 functional in-frame TRB CDR3 nucleotide clonotypes without stop codons was found per library. After downsampling to 5000 UMI-labeled TRB molecules per sample, diversity metrics, including normalized Shannon-Wiener and Chao1, were computed in VDJtools. VDJtools was used to calculate clonotype-size-weighted physicochemical properties of the central five CDR3 residues, namely interaction energy, strength, volume and Kidera factor 4. Through TCRdb reprocessing, the reads give one entry per CDR3 protein sequence; DNA is omitted. TCRdb's processing, not the authors', yielded these V and J calls. The table for this sample shows tens of thousands of distinct CDR3 sequences. Approximately 0.53% of the sample belongs to the ten largest clones.

Of note for this clonotype: Its antigen is unknown.

Each CD8+ T cell subset was flow-sorted in triplicate, with approximately 300,000 cells per subset placed directly into RLT lysis buffer. To exclude memory contaminants, naive CD8+ T cells were stringently defined as CD45RO-CCR7+CD27+CD95-. Using standard density gradient centrifugation, peripheral blood mononuclear cells were isolated from buffy coats. A FACSAria III was used to flow-sort naive CD8+ T cells into CXCR3-negative and CXCR3-positive populations. Total RNA was extracted from sorted cells using an RNeasy Mini Kit. What the study reported, not specific to this receptor: TRB CDR3s from CXCR3-positive naive cells showed higher hydrophobicity (lower Kidera factor 4), lower energy, and higher strength and volume indices than CXCR3-negative naive cells. CXCR3 expression partially decreased after cryopreservation, so most assays used freshly isolated PBMCs. Both naive subsets had comparably high repertoire diversity, while memory CD8+ T cells had much lower repertoire diversity. Similar TRBV-TRBJ usage was shown by naive CXCR3-negative and CXCR3-positive cells from the same donor, whereas distinct patterns were shown by memory cells. Because surface CD5, which is linked to self-reactivity in mice, was comparable between the naive subsets, TCR interaction strength was also inferred from the physicochemical properties of TRB CDR3s.

Specimen: naive CXCR3+ CD8+ T cells from blood. The sample's cell subset or site label is to be understood as: CD45RO-CCR7+CD27+CD95- naive CD8+ T cells expressing CXCR3 (TNR3+). This TCR was sampled from a human donor in good health. Some clones in this sample may be carry-over from other donors' samples. The chain is encoded by TRBV6-4 joined to TRBJ2-5. The CDR3 here reads CASTVSVFCNGETQYF.